These T cell receptor beta chains were read from a single sample in a study of T cell responses to AZD1222 COVID-19 vaccine. The method was immunoSEQ multiplex PCR; TCRdb's version includes in-frame clones alone and lacks a portion of them. This sample has about 120,000 clones, with 70% to 90% found just once. Sequencing used peripheral blood, obtained on day 0 of AZD1222 vaccination. These receptors were obtained from an adult in good health. Each CDR3 is given with its conserved first and last residue. The D gene is left open where the match is weak. Rows may omit the clone size; those that give it use once, few, many or a size class.

d_call,v_call,j_call,clone_size,cdr3_aa,cdr3_nt
TRBD1,TRBV9,TRBJ1-2,.,CASSANRDRGANYGYTF,TGTGCCAGCAGCGCGAACCGGGACAGGGGCGCTAACTATGGCTACACCTTC
TRBD1,TRBV27,TRBJ1-4,.,CASSQGQGNEKLFF,TGTGCCAGCAGTCAGGGACAGGGTAATGAAAAACTGTTTTTT
.,TRBV29-1,TRBJ1-2,.,CSVAPLVGESGGYTF,TGCAGCGTTGCCCCCCTTGTCGGGGAGTCGGGTGGCTACACCTTC
.,TRBV29-1,TRBJ1-1,.,CSVVVSLEAFF,TGCAGCGTTGTGGTTTCACTCGAAGCTTTCTTT
TRBD1,TRBV18,TRBJ2-5,.,CASSPGTGQETQYF,TGTGCCAGCTCACCGGGGACAGGCCAAGAGACCCAGTACTTC
TRBD2,TRBV5-1,TRBJ2-1,.,CASSLVVGTSGISSYNEQFF,TGCGCCAGCAGCTTGGTCGTCGGGACTAGCGGCATAAGCTCCTACAATGAGCAGTTCTTC
TRBD1,TRBV28,TRBJ1-5,.,CASRTGTGGRQPQHF,TGTGCCAGCAGGACCGGGACAGGGGGCCGGCAGCCCCAGCATTTT
TRBD1,TRBV27,TRBJ2-7,.,CASSYGQGGQYF,TGTGCCAGCAGTTACGGACAGGGAGGGCAGTACTTC
.,TRBV24-1,TRBJ1-1,.,CATSDLRQSAPLNTEAFF,TGTGCCACCAGTGATTTAAGACAGTCGGCCCCTTTGAACACTGAAGCTTTCTTT
.,TRBV28,TRBJ1-2,.,CASSLSGVGYTF,TGTGCCAGCAGTTTAAGCGGGGTTGGCTACACCTTC
TRBD2,TRBV19,TRBJ2-7,.,CASSISGGPHEQYF,TGTGCCAGTAGTATATCGGGGGGTCCCCACGAGCAGTACTTC
.,TRBV28,TRBJ2-7,.,CASSPALPNQGQYF,TGTGCCAGCAGTCCGGCACTGCCGAACCAGGGGCAGTACTTC
.,TRBV5-1,TRBJ2-3,.,CASSRTVTDTQYF,TGCGCCAGCAGCCGAACAGTCACAGATACGCAGTATTTT
TRBD2,TRBV6-2/TRBV6-3,TRBJ2-3,few,CASSRRLAGGDTQYF,TGTGCCAGCAGCCGGCGGCTAGCGGGAGGCGATACGCAGTATTTT
.,TRBV5-1,TRBJ1-1,.,CASSLRGGEAFF,TGCGCCAGCAGCTTACGGGGGGGTGAAGCTTTCTTT
TRBD1,TRBV2,TRBJ2-7,.,CASRVRGLGYF,TGTGCCAGCAGAGTAAGGGGGCTGGGGTACTTC
.,TRBV28,TRBJ1-5,few,CASSYRTVHRNQPQHF,TGTGCCAGCAGTTACCGGACAGTTCATCGAAATCAGCCCCAGCATTTT
TRBD1,TRBV25-1,TRBJ1-5,.,CASRDTGDQPQHF,TGTGCCAGCAGGGACACAGGGGATCAGCCCCAGCATTTT
.,TRBV2,TRBJ2-6,.,CASQGGWANVLTF,TGTGCCAGCCAGGGGGGGTGGGCCAACGTCCTGACTTTC
.,TRBV30,TRBJ1-3,once,CAWKPGNTIYF,TGTGCCTGGAAACCTGGAAACACCATATATTTT
.,TRBV10-1,TRBJ2-5,.,CASSESAAQETQYF,TGCGCCAGCAGTGAGTCTGCGGCCCAAGAGACCCAGTACTTC
.,TRBV20-1,TRBJ1-2,.,CSASGPSRTF,TGCAGTGCTAGCGGGCCCTCGCGCACCTTC
TRBD2,TRBV27,TRBJ2-2,.,CASSLGYGRSGTGELFF,TGTGCCAGCAGTTTAGGCTACGGGAGGTCGGGCACCGGGGAGCTGTTTTTT
.,TRBV13,TRBJ2-7,.,CASSPQSRGLSYEQYF,TGTGCCAGCAGCCCCCAGTCCCGAGGGCTCTCCTACGAGCAGTACTTC
TRBD1,TRBV18,TRBJ1-2,.,CASSPPGQQLGYGYTF,TGTGCCAGCTCACCACCGGGACAGCAGTTGGGCTATGGCTACACCTTC
TRBD1,TRBV6-6,TRBJ2-2,.,CASTGTANTGELFF,TGTGCCAGCACGGGGACAGCGAACACCGGGGAGCTGTTTTTT
.,TRBV2,TRBJ2-5,once,CASSGIPLGVSKETQYF,TGTGCCAGCAGTGGAATACCTCTGGGAGTCTCCAAAGAGACCCAGTACTTC
.,TRBV5-4,TRBJ2-7,.,CASSLVQGSSYEQYF,TGTGCCAGCAGCTTGGTTCAGGGGTCTTCCTACGAGCAGTACTTC
.,TRBV7-2,TRBJ1-5,.,CASSLERSNQPQHF,TGTGCCAGCAGCTTAGAACGGAGCAATCAGCCCCAGCATTTT
.,TRBV5-1,TRBJ2-3,.,CASSLGKNTQYF,TGCGCCAGCAGCCTGGGGAAGAATACGCAGTATTTT
.,TRBV20-1,TRBJ1-2,.,CSARAPLGYTF,TGCAGTGCACGGGCCCCTCTGGGCTACACCTTC
.,TRBV19,TRBJ1-1,.,CATRGGRMNTEAFF,TGTGCCACCCGCGGGGGGCGTATGAACACTGAAGCTTTCTTT
TRBD1,TRBV7-9,TRBJ2-7,.,CASSPGPNRGFPYEQYF,TGTGCCAGCAGCCCAGGACCGAACAGGGGGTTCCCCTACGAGCAGTACTTC
.,TRBV16,TRBJ1-1,few,CASSHPGGEKATEAFF,TGTGCCAGCAGCCACCCTGGGGGGGAGAAAGCCACTGAAGCTTTCTTT
.,TRBV5-4,TRBJ1-2,.,CASSLQGLYGYTF,TGTGCCAGCAGCTTGCAAGGGTTGTATGGCTACACCTTC
.,TRBV30,TRBJ1-2,few,CAWSVGVYGYTF,TGTGCCTGGAGTGTCGGAGTCTATGGCTACACCTTC
.,TRBV18,TRBJ2-7,.,CASSPYSVTEQYF,TGTGCCAGCTCACCATACTCGGTTACTGAGCAGTACTTC
.,TRBV5-1,TRBJ2-1,.,CASSLRGVGNNEQFF,TGCGCCAGCAGCTTACGGGGCGTGGGGAACAATGAGCAGTTCTTC
TRBD1,TRBV5-8,TRBJ1-5,.,CASSRTGTGFQPQHF,TGTGCCAGCAGCCGGACCGGGACAGGGTTTCAGCCCCAGCATTTT
.,TRBV2,TRBJ2-3,.,CASSKGGDATDTQYF,TGTGCCAGCAGTAAGGGCGGAGATGCCACAGATACGCAGTATTTT
TRBD1,TRBV7-3,TRBJ2-1,.,CASSSTGPNEQFF,TGTGCCAGCAGCTCGACAGGGCCCAATGAGCAGTTCTTC
.,TRBV18,TRBJ1-3,.,CASSPDWADGNTIYF,TGTGCCAGCTCACCCGACTGGGCGGACGGAAACACCATATATTTT